This T cell receptor beta chain was identified in a study of T cell clonality in common variable immunodeficiency. Findings of the study overall: Fewer deletions and N-nucleotide insertions were reportedly seen in common variable immunodeficiency TCR beta sequences.

Both groups were predominantly of Caucasian heritage. Sequencing was performed with immunoSEQ multiplex PCR; in TCRdb, only in-frame clones are kept and a portion is missing. The sample is made up of 25,000 to 35,000 clones, none counted only once. This clone was seen at least ten times. The target antigen is unknown. The receptor's source is a human donor with common variable immunodeficiency. Material for sequencing was peripheral blood mononuclear cells.

The sequenced part of the CDR3 DNA is TGTGCCAGCAGTGAGGCTAGCGGGAGGGCCGAAGCCAAAAACATT. Its protein product is CASSEASGRAEAKNI. The whole CDR3 sequence is CASSEASGRAEAKNIQYF. The chain uses TRBV2 and TRBJ2-4; TRBD2 aligns across 12 bases. The read terminates 3 residues before the CDR3 end, so the remaining end is supplied by the germline J gene. CDR1 is SNHLY, CDR2 FYNNEI, per germline. V dropped 3 bases and J dropped 0; count of bases not matched to a gene: 6. This CDR3 is 18 amino acids long.